This T cell receptor beta chain came from a study of cytomegalovirus exposure and HLA in healthy donors. Study findings and constraints: It has been reported that TCR beta sequences accurately predicted the HLA-A and HLA-B alleles of most subjects.

PCR used 60 Vbeta primers and 13 Jbeta primers. Per the study methods: A follow-up analysis tallied 70 million to 80 million unique TCR beta chains, roughly 11 million shared. TCRdb keeps only in-frame clones here, not all; method: immunoSEQ multiplex PCR. Clone size and the V and J calls come from that table; the DNA yielded D and trimming. The data show over 130,000 clones, with roughly three fifths seen just once and 6.5% held by the top ten. Germline V gene data show CDR1 as SGHNT and CDR2 as YYREEE (reference sequence). V was pared by 2 bases and J by 0 bases, with 8 bases between. CDR3 size: 15 residues. This clone was counted between two and nine times. Its specificity is not known.

Sequencing was carried out using PBMCs. V gene TRBV5-4 combines with J gene TRBJ2-2, with D unclear. This clonotype was obtained from a woman in her sixties or seventies in good health and CMV-seronegative. Written as DNA, the CDR3 is TGTGCCAGCAGCTTAGCCAGCGCGAACACCGGGGAGCTGTTTTTT. It yields the protein CASSLASANTGELFF.